The 5 T cell receptor beta chains reported below all come from one sample, sequenced in a study of T-cell reconstitution after alpha-beta-depleted transplantation in children. Unique molecular identifiers were incorporated when the TCRbeta library was constructed. Each CDR3 protein gets one entry after TCRdb re-called the PCR reads with MiXCR. Here the sample spans some 240,000 distinct CDR3 sequences, 12% being singletons. The input for sequencing was PBMCs from the stem cell graft donor, taken from the stem cell graft. The receptors originated from a human donor who donated a stem cell graft to a child with acute lymphoblastic leukemia.

In its sample, this clonotype was seen many times. The chain carries TRBV12-3 or TRBV12-4 and TRBJ2-7; 7 nucleotides align to TRBD1. The V and J ends lost 6 bases and 0 bases, in that order; junction bases with no gene match: 5. CDR3 length equals 14 residues. This CDR3 reads CASSRDRSSYEQYF. CDR3 nucleotide sequence: TGTGCCAGCAGCCGGGACAGAAGCTCCTACGAGCAGTACTTC.

This clonotype was seen ten or more times. This sequence joins TRBV7-2 and TRBJ1-1; tentatively, D is TRBD1 (5 bases). Deletions cut 3 bases from V and 0 bases from J, with 14 bases between. This CDR3 has 16 residues. CDR1 SGHTA and CDR2 FQGNSA come from the germline V gene. The CDR3 loop reads CASSFVGGTMNTEAFF. In DNA form, the CDR3 reads TGTGCCAGCAGCTTTGTCGGGGGGACCATGAACACTGAAGCTTTCTTT. Variable domain in full (rest from reference TRBV7-2 and TRBJ1-1): GAGVSQSPSNKVTEKGKDVELRCDPISGHTALYWYRQSLGQGLEFLIYFQGNSAPDKSGLPSDRFSAERTGGSVSTLTIQRTQQEDSAVYLCASSFVGGTMNTEAFFGQGTRLTVV.

The chain combines TRBV28 with TRBJ1-4; no clear D gene. Germline CDR1 and CDR2: MDHEN and SYDVKM. With 5 bases removed from V and 8 bases from J, the gap between germline ends came to 6 bases. This CDR3 spans 11 amino acids. CDR3 region: CASSRREKLFF. The CDR3 region has the DNA TGTGCCAGCAGTCGACGGGAAAAACTGTTTTTT.

As regards this clonotype: Given a much more abundant clone one base away, this may be a read error. CDR3 loop: CASGIGTSVNDVQFF. The CDR3 DNA follows: TGTGCCAGCGGAATTGGGACTAGCGTCAACGATGTGCAGTTCTTC. This rearrangement joins TRBV27 to TRBJ2-1; TRBD2 matches at 10 bases. The CDR3 contains 15 residues. Germline values: CDR1 MNHEY, CDR2 SMNVEV (reference sequence). V shed 8 bases, J shed 12 bases, and the junction held 16 bases outside the gene matches.

This clonotype occurred many times. The rearrangement joins TRBV3-1 to TRBJ2-1; D remains ambiguous. V gave up 0 bases and J gave up 0 bases, with 9 bases separating them. This CDR3 has 16 residues. Looked up from germline, CDR1 is LGHDT and CDR2 is YNNKEL (reference sequence). In DNA, the CDR3 is TGTGCCAGCAGCCAAGAGGAGTTCGGCTCCTACAATGAGCAGTTCTTC. Translated: CASSQEEFGSYNEQFF.